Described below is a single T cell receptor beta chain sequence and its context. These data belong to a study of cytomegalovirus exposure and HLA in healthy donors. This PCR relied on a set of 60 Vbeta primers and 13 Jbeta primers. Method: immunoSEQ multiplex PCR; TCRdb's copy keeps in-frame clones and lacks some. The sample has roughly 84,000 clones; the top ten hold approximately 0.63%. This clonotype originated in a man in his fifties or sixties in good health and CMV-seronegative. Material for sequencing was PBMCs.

Here the CDR3 reads CATGTGGEDEKLFF. CDR3 sequence (DNA): TGTGCCACCGGGACAGGGGGCGAGGATGAAAAACTGTTTTTT. This rearrangement joins TRBV2 to TRBJ1-4, with 12 bases aligning to TRBD1. The CDR3 length is 14 residues. Germline CDR1 is SNHLY and CDR2 is FYNNEI. With 10 bases clipped from V and 6 bases from J, the junction kept 6 bases outside the gene matches. The complete variable domain, with remaining parts taken from reference TRBV2 and TRBJ1-4, reads EPEVTQTPSHQVTQMGQEVILRCVPISNHLYFYWYRQILGQKVEFLVSFYNNEISEKSEIFDDQFSVERPDGSNFTLKIRSTKLEDSAMYFCATGTGGEDEKLFFGSGTQLSVL.